The clone carrying this TCR beta chain came up once. These data come from a study of blood T cell repertoires in COVID-19. Turning to the study itself: Spain, Italy and the United States supplied samples that represented acute and convalescent COVID-19.

Per the original data handling: Amplifying reference gene primers gave estimates of nucleated cell counts. Only in-frame clones appear in the TCRdb table, and some are missing; sequencing was by immunoSEQ multiplex PCR. V and J calls plus clone size are reproduced from that table; the DNA served to infer D and trimming. This sample has fewer than 200,000 clones, with approximately 86% found just once. Germline values: CDR1 SGHRS, CDR2 YFSETQ. V was clipped by 7 bases and J by 7 bases, with 14 bases between them. This CDR3 spans 12 amino acids. The cohort comprised adults aged 18 to 89 years residing in 20 to 30 US areas.

V gene TRBV5-1 combines with J gene TRBJ1-2; possible D gene TRBD1, 6 bases. The TCR originated in a woman aged 40 to 50 in a cohort exposed to, infected with or recovered from COVID-19 (not recorded which). The specimen sequenced was PBMCs or T cells enriched from blood (not recorded which). In nucleotides, the CDR3 is TGCGCCAGCCTCGCAGGGGATGGTGGCTACACCTTC. It encodes CASLAGDGGYTF.